Listed below are T cell receptor beta chains from one sample, sequenced in a study of T-cell memory formation after mild COVID-19. TCRdb used MiXCR to reprocess the 5' RACE reads, holding one entry per CDR3 protein. The sample contains about 81,000 distinct CDR3 sequences, around a quarter of which appear only once. Sequenced input: PBMCs or a T cell subset sorted from them (not recorded which). The receptors were gathered from a young man who had mild COVID-19 (a few samples of this study predate the infection). Cell type and time point are not known. The CDR3 runs from the conserved cysteine through the conserved F or W. The D gene is left open where the match is weak. The listing skips clone size in some rows; elsewhere it reads once, few, many or a size class.

DNA: TGTGCCAGCAGTCTCCTGGGGACAGGGGGCTCCTACGAGCAGTACTTC
CDR3: CASSLLGTGGSYEQYF
size: .
V: TRBV27
J: TRBJ2-7
D: TRBD1

DNA: TGCAGTGCGAAGACAGGATTCCGTAACTATGGCTACACCTTC
CDR3: CSAKTGFRNYGYTF
size: .
V: TRBV20-1
J: TRBJ1-2
D: .

DNA: TGTGCCACCGGACGGGGACGCTACGAGCAGTACTTC
CDR3: CATGRGRYEQYF
size: .
V: TRBV10-3
J: TRBJ2-7
D: .

DNA: TGTGCCAGCAGCTCCCCTGGGCAGGGCAAAAACACCGGGGAGCTGTTTTTT
CDR3: CASSSPGQGKNTGELFF
size: few
V: TRBV9
J: TRBJ2-2
D: .

DNA: TGTGCCAGCAGCTTCCTGACAGAGAACACTGAAGCTTTCTTT
CDR3: CASSFLTENTEAFF
size: few
V: TRBV7-2
J: TRBJ1-1
D: .

DNA: TGCGCCCACGTACTCAAACTGGACAGGGGGGGTGCGGAGACCCAGCACTTC
CDR3: CAHVLKLDRGGAETQHF
size: .
V: TRBV23-1
J: TRBJ2-5
D: TRBD1

DNA: TGTGCCAGCAGTCTGACTAGTTCCGGGGCCAACGTCCTGACTTTC
CDR3: CASSLTSSGANVLTF
size: .
V: TRBV3-1
J: TRBJ2-6
D: .

DNA: TGTGCCAGCAGTCCTGACGCGGGGGTTGACACAGATACGCAGTATTTT
CDR3: CASSPDAGVDTDTQYF
size: .
V: TRBV12-3/TRBV12-4
J: TRBJ2-3
D: TRBD2

DNA: TGTGCTAGTGGTTTAGTCTATGAGCAGTTCTTC
CDR3: CASGLVYEQFF
size: .
V: TRBV12-5
J: TRBJ2-1
D: .

DNA: TGTGCCAGCAGCTCCCGTCGACCAGGGGGGCGATACTCACCCCTCCACTTT
CDR3: CASSSRRPGGRYSPLHF
size: .
V: TRBV7-9
J: TRBJ1-6
D: TRBD1

DNA: TGTGCCTGGAGTGTACGAGGGGAGTCGAGAGAGCAGTACTTC
CDR3: CAWSVRGESREQYF
size: .
V: TRBV30
J: TRBJ2-7
D: .

DNA: TGTGCCAGCACGCCCAGGGGCGGTAACTACAATGAGCAGTTCTTC
CDR3: CASTPRGGNYNEQFF
size: few
V: TRBV14
J: TRBJ2-1
D: .

DNA: TGCGCCAGCAGCCAAGTTAGCTCAGGGGAGAGGGAGACCCAGTACTTC
CDR3: CASSQVSSGERETQYF
size: .
V: TRBV4-1
J: TRBJ2-5
D: .

DNA: TGTGCCAGCAGCCGAGACATCCGCCCCGTCACTGAAGCTTTCTTT
CDR3: CASSRDIRPVTEAFF
size: .
V: TRBV3-1
J: TRBJ1-1
D: .

DNA: TGTGCCAGCAGCTTAGAAGAGGACTACAATGAGCAGTTCTTC
CDR3: CASSLEEDYNEQFF
size: .
V: TRBV11-2
J: TRBJ2-1
D: .

DNA: TGTGCCAGTACAGGGGGGTTCGAGACCCAGTACTTC
CDR3: CASTGGFETQYF
size: few
V: TRBV28
J: TRBJ2-5
D: TRBD1

DNA: TGTGCCAGCAGCGTTTATGGGGGCCACACAGATACGCAGTATTTT
CDR3: CASSVYGGHTDTQYF
size: many
V: TRBV2
J: TRBJ2-3
D: .

DNA: TGTGCCAGCAGTAGGCCGCACGGGGGGACTGAGCAGTTCTTC
CDR3: CASSRPHGGTEQFF
size: .
V: TRBV6-2/TRBV6-3
J: TRBJ2-1
D: TRBD2

DNA: TGTGCCAGCAGCGTGGGTGTAATGTGGGCCTTAGAGACCCAGTACTTC
CDR3: CASSVGVMWALETQYF
size: few
V: TRBV7-8
J: TRBJ2-5
D: .

DNA: TGTGCCAGCAGCTTAGTGCGGGGGCGCTACGAGCAGTACTTC
CDR3: CASSLVRGRYEQYF
size: few
V: TRBV7-2
J: TRBJ2-7
D: .

DNA: TGTGCCAGCAGTTTCTGGGGGGCCTCAAACACCGGGGAGCTGTTTTTT
CDR3: CASSFWGASNTGELFF
size: .
V: TRBV28
J: TRBJ2-2
D: .

DNA: TGCGCCAGCAGCCAAGAAACCGGGTTCCAAGAGACCCAGTACTTC
CDR3: CASSQETGFQETQYF
size: few
V: TRBV4-1
J: TRBJ2-5
D: .

DNA: TGTGCCAGCAGTTTCTGGGGATCCAGCTCCTACGAGCAGTACTTC
CDR3: CASSFWGSSSYEQYF
size: .
V: TRBV28
J: TRBJ2-7
D: .

DNA: TGTGCCACCAGCACAGATACGCAGTATTTT
CDR3: CATSTDTQYF
size: .
V: TRBV6-2/TRBV6-3
J: TRBJ2-3
D: .

DNA: TGCGCCAGCAGCCATGGGACAGGTAGCTCCTACAATGAGCAGTTCTTC
CDR3: CASSHGTGSSYNEQFF
size: .
V: TRBV4-1
J: TRBJ2-1
D: TRBD1

DNA: TGTGCCAGCAGCTTGGCTACGGACACGAGCAATCAGCCCCAGCATTTT
CDR3: CASSLATDTSNQPQHF
size: .
V: TRBV5-6
J: TRBJ1-5
D: .

DNA: TGCGCCAGCAGCCAATTGGAGCCAGATACGCAGTATTTT
CDR3: CASSQLEPDTQYF
size: few
V: TRBV4-1
J: TRBJ2-3
D: .

DNA: TGCGCCAGCAGCTCACCCATAGCCGGGACTAGTCGGGGCACTGAAGCTTTCTTT
CDR3: CASSSPIAGTSRGTEAFF
size: few
V: TRBV5-1
J: TRBJ1-1
D: .

DNA: TGTGCCAGCAGCCAAGATCCGCATCAGCCCCAGCATTTT
CDR3: CASSQDPHQPQHF
size: .
V: TRBV3-1
J: TRBJ1-5
D: .

DNA: TGTGCCAGCAGTTTCCCCGGGGAGCTGTTTTTT
CDR3: CASSFPGELFF
size: many
V: TRBV12-3/TRBV12-4
J: TRBJ2-2
D: .

DNA: TGTGCCAGCAGCTCCGACAAGCATGGCTACACCTTC
CDR3: CASSSDKHGYTF
size: .
V: TRBV7-9
J: TRBJ1-2
D: .

DNA: TGTGCCAGCAGCCCCCTCTCCGGGGAGCTGTTTTTT
CDR3: CASSPLSGELFF
size: .
V: TRBV4-2
J: TRBJ2-2
D: .

DNA: TGTGCCAGCAGTTCGTCCAGGGGGCCAATTAACTATGGCTACACCTTC
CDR3: CASSSSRGPINYGYTF
size: .
V: TRBV12-3/TRBV12-4
J: TRBJ1-2
D: TRBD1

DNA: TGTGCCAGCAGGCCTCGAACAGGGGGCGGTGAGCAGTTCTTC
CDR3: CASRPRTGGGEQFF
size: few
V: TRBV6-2/TRBV6-3
J: TRBJ2-1
D: TRBD1

DNA: TGTGCCAGCAGCCCGGGTGGCGGGGTCTACAATGAGCAGTTCTTC
CDR3: CASSPGGGVYNEQFF
size: .
V: TRBV9
J: TRBJ2-1
D: .

DNA: TGTGCCAGCAGCTTAGATCTGGGTCTAGATGAGCAGTTCTTC
CDR3: CASSLDLGLDEQFF
size: .
V: TRBV7-2
J: TRBJ2-1
D: .

DNA: TGTGCCAGCAGCCCGACGGAAGGGGGGATGTATGGCTACACCTTC
CDR3: CASSPTEGGMYGYTF
size: .
V: TRBV7-9
J: TRBJ1-2
D: .

DNA: TGTGCCAGCAGCCCAAGCGGGGGGAGGGGAGATACGCAGTATTTT
CDR3: CASSPSGGRGDTQYF
size: .
V: TRBV7-2
J: TRBJ2-3
D: TRBD2

DNA: TGTGCCAGCAGCCCCGCCTTGGGACTAGTAAGCTCCTACGAGCAGTACTTC
CDR3: CASSPALGLVSSYEQYF
size: .
V: TRBV7-9
J: TRBJ2-7
D: TRBD2

DNA: TGCAGCGTTCGAAGACAGGTGAACACTGAAGCTTTCTTT
CDR3: CSVRRQVNTEAFF
size: .
V: TRBV29-1
J: TRBJ1-1
D: .

DNA: TGTGCCAGCAGCACAACGGGGTACCAAGAGACCCAGTACTTC
CDR3: CASSTTGYQETQYF
size: many
V: TRBV7-9
J: TRBJ2-5
D: .

DNA: TGTGCCAGCAGCTTAGAACTCGATACGCAGTATTTT
CDR3: CASSLELDTQYF
size: few
V: TRBV7-8
J: TRBJ2-3
D: .

DNA: TGTGCCAGCACCGTAGGGTACGAGCAGTACTTC
CDR3: CASTVGYEQYF
size: many
V: TRBV2
J: TRBJ2-7
D: .

DNA: TGCGCCAGCAGCCAAGATGGGGCAGTAACTGAAGCTTTCTTT
CDR3: CASSQDGAVTEAFF
size: .
V: TRBV4-3
J: TRBJ1-1
D: .

DNA: TGCGCCAGCCAGCGGAGCGGGGAGCTGTTTTTT
CDR3: CASQRSGELFF
size: .
V: TRBV5-1
J: TRBJ2-2
D: .

DNA: TGTGCCAGCAGCTTAATGGGACAGATTTACAATGAGCAGTTCTTC
CDR3: CASSLMGQIYNEQFF
size: few
V: TRBV7-9
J: TRBJ2-1
D: TRBD1

DNA: TGTGCCAGCAGTGAATGGCAGGGCGACGAGCAGTACTTC
CDR3: CASSEWQGDEQYF
size: few
V: TRBV25-1
J: TRBJ2-7
D: .

DNA: TGTGCCACCAGTCCGGGACAGGGGATTGATCAGCCCCAGCATTTT
CDR3: CATSPGQGIDQPQHF
size: .
V: TRBV2
J: TRBJ1-5
D: TRBD1

DNA: TGCGCCAGCAGCCAACCAGTCGACAGGGGAGCCACTGAAGCTTTCTTT
CDR3: CASSQPVDRGATEAFF
size: .
V: TRBV4-3
J: TRBJ1-1
D: TRBD1

DNA: TGTGCCAGCAGCAAGGTGCGGTTGATGACAGGCGGAGGGGAGACCCAGTACTTC
CDR3: CASSKVRLMTGGGETQYF
size: .
V: TRBV3-1
J: TRBJ2-5
D: .

DNA: TGTGCCAGCAGTCGCGGACAGGGCAGAGACTACGAGCAGTACTTC
CDR3: CASSRGQGRDYEQYF
size: .
V: TRBV7-9
J: TRBJ2-7
D: TRBD1

DNA: TGTGCCAGCAGTTACAATGCGGTGGACACAGATACGCAGTATTTT
CDR3: CASSYNAVDTDTQYF
size: once
V: TRBV6-2/TRBV6-3
J: TRBJ2-3
D: .